The 5 T cell receptor beta chains listed next were all sequenced from one sample in a study of shared clonotypes between healthy human individuals. It was CD45RO-negative cells, positively selected for CCR7, that made up naive CD8 cells, with terminally differentiated effector memory CD45RA+ cells excluded. Measured with immunoSEQ multiplex PCR; TCRdb has only the in-frame clones, and not every one. The data contain 1.5 million to 2.5 million clones, approximately 95% of them singletons. Sample: naive CD8+ T cells sorted from blood. These receptors came from a man younger than 35 in good health.

This chain joins TRBV7-9 and TRBJ2-7; 7 positions match TRBD1. The CDR3 length is 13 residues. Germline assignment: CDR1 SEHNR and CDR2 FQNEAQ (reference sequence). After removal of 5 bases from V and 7 bases from J, the junction contained 8 bases not matched to a gene. CDR3 in DNA: TGTGCCAGCAGCCCGACAGGGTTGAGGGAGCAGTACTTC. Translating it yields CASSPTGLREQYF.

In the case of this clone: At one boundary the junction diverges from the germline segment, which might be a read error. The chain employs TRBV5-6 and TRBJ1-3; D gene ambiguous. Germline lookup yields CDR1 SGHDT and CDR2 YYEEEE. The CDR3 loop spans 11 amino acids. Written as DNA, the CDR3 is TGTGCCAGCAGCTTGGATGGGGTTGGGGATTTT. It specifies CASSLDGVGDF.

J is TRBJ2-1 and V is TRBV9; 10 bases are shared with TRBD2. J gave up 4 bases and V 3 bases, and 13 bases lay outside the gene matches. There are 18 residues in the CDR3. The germline V gene encodes CDR1 SGDLS and CDR2 YYNGEE. Here the CDR3 reads CASSGEMQSGGDYNEQFF. The CDR3 nucleotides are TGTGCCAGCAGCGGAGAGATGCAGAGCGGGGGGGATTACAATGAGCAGTTCTTC.

This clone was detected only once. The rearrangement links TRBV4-2 to TRBJ2-7; D is unresolved. The germline V gene encodes CDR1 LGHNA and CDR2 YNFKEQ. This CDR3 contains 13 residues. Trimming left V 1 base short and J 3 bases short, with 7 bases between. The CDR3 DNA reads TGTGCCAGCAGCCAAGGGAACGACTACGAGCAGTACTTC. Translating gives CASSQGNDYEQYF.

J is TRBJ2-2 and V is TRBV6-5, with unresolved D. V was cut by 0 bases and J by 5 bases, with 10 bases left in between. Germline loops: CDR1 MNHEY, CDR2 SVGAGI. There are 15 residues in the CDR3. CDR3 sequence: CASSYSMLGTGELFF. The CDR3 nucleotides read TGTGCCAGCAGTTACTCCATGCTGGGGACCGGGGAGCTGTTTTTT.